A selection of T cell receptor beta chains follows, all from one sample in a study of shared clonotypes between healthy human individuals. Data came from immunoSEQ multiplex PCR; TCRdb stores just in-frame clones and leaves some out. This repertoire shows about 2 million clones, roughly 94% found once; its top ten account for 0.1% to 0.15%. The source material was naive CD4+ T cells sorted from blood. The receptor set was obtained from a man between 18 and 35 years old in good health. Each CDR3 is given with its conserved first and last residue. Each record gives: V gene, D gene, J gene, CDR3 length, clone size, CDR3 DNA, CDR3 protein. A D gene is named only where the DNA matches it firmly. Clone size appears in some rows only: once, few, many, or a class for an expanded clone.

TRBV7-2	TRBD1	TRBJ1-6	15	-	TGTGCCAGCAGCTTGATAGGGACAGGGAATTCACCCCTCCACTTT	CASSLIGTGNSPLHF
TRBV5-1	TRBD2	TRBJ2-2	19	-	TGCGCCAGCAGCACCTCCGGGACTAGCGGGAGCCGCGACACCGGGGAGCTGTTTTTT	CASSTSGTSGSRDTGELFF
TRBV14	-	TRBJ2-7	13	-	TGTGCCAGCAGCCAACTTGCGGCGGGGTATCAGTACTTC	CASSQLAAGYQYF
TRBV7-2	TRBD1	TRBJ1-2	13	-	TGTGCCAGCAGCTCGGACAGGGCTAAAGGCTACACCTTC	CASSSDRAKGYTF
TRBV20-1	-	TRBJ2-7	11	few	TGCAGTGCACTCAGACTAGACGAGCAGTACTTC	CSALRLDEQYF
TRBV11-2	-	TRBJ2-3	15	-	TGTGCCAGCAGCTCTGGGCCTAAGGGCACAGATACGCAGTATTTT	CASSSGPKGTDTQYF
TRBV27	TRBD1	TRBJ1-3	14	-	TGTGCCAGCAGCAGAGGGACAGCTGGAAACACCATATATTTT	CASSRGTAGNTIYF
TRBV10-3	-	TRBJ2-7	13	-	TGTGCCATCAGTCCAGGCTCGTCCTACGAGCAGTACTTC	CAISPGSSYEQYF
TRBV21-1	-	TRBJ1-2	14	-	TGTGCCAGCATCCCGGGACAGGGGTTTTATGGCTACACCTTC	CASIPGQGFYGYTF
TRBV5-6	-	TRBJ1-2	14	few	TGTGCCAGCCTGTCTGGGTTGGTGGACTATGGCTACACCTTC	CASLSGLVDYGYTF
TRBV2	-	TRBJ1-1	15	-	TGTGCCAGCAGGGGGGGATCTACAGGGAACACTGAAGCTTTCTTT	CASRGGSTGNTEAFF
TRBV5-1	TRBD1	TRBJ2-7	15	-	TGCGCCAGCAGCTTGGAACAGGGGGTATCCTACGAGCAGTACTTC	CASSLEQGVSYEQYF
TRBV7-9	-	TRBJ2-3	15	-	TGTGCCAGCAGCTTTGGGGGACCTGTTCGGGATACGCAGTATTTT	CASSFGGPVRDTQYF
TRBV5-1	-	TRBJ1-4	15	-	TGCGCCAGCTCGGACGGTATCTCAACTAATGAAAAACTGTTTTTT	CASSDGISTNEKLFF
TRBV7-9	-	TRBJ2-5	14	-	TGTGCCAGCAGCTTCTACAGCTACCAAGAGACCCAGTACTTC	CASSFYSYQETQYF
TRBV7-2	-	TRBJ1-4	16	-	TGTGCCAGCAGCTTAACAGGGCGCGACGTCTTGAAAAAACTGTTTTTT	CASSLTGRDVLKKLFF
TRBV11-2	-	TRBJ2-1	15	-	TGTGCCAGCAGCCCTCGGGTTAGCTCCTACAATGAGCAGTTCTTC	CASSPRVSSYNEQFF
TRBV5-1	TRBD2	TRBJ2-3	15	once	TGCGCCAGCAGGCCTACTAGCGGGACCACAGATACGCAGTATTTT	CASRPTSGTTDTQYF
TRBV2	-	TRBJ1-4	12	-	TGTGCCACCAGGGCCATTAATGAAAAACTGTTTTTT	CATRAINEKLFF
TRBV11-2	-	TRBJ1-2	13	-	TGTGCCAGCAGCTTGGACTCATTCTATGGCTACACCTTC	CASSLDSFYGYTF
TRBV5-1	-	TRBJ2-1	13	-	TGCGCCAGCAGCTTGGCCGGCAGCAATGAGCAGTTCTTC	CASSLAGSNEQFF
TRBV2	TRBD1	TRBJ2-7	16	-	TGTGCCAGCAGTGAAAGCCGAGGGACAGGGGCCTACGAGCAGTACTTC	CASSESRGTGAYEQYF
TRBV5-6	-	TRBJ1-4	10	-	TGTGCCAGCAGCGATAGAAAACTGTTTTTT	CASSDRKLFF
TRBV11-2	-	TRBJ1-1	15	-	TGTGCCAGCAGCATGGTGGGAACAGGAGACACCCAGTCCTTCTTT	CASSMVGTGDTQSFF
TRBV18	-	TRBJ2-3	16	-	TGTGCCAGCTCACCAGAGCAACTAGCTGTGTCAGATACGCAGTATTTT	CASSPEQLAVSDTQYF
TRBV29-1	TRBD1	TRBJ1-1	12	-	TGCAGCGCGGGACAGAAGAACACTGAAGCTTTCTTT	CSAGQKNTEAFF
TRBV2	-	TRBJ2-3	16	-	TGTGCCAGCAGTGAACCTGCCCTAGCACCCACAGATACGCAGTATTTT	CASSEPALAPTDTQYF
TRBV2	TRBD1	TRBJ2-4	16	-	TGTGCCAGCAGTGCCGAAGGGACAGGGATAAAAAACATTCAGTACTTC	CASSAEGTGIKNIQYF
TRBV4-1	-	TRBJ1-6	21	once	TGCGCCAGCAGCCAAGATGTGGGGGACTCCACCCCGGGGGGGTATAATTCACCCCTCCACTTT	CASSQDVGDSTPGGYNSPLHF
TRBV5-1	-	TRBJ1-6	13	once	TGCGCCAGCAGCTTGGAGGCCGGCTCACCCCTCCACTTT	CASSLEAGSPLHF
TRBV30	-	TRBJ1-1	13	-	TGTGCCTGGAGTGTACGGGGGATCACTGAAGCTTTCTTT	CAWSVRGITEAFF
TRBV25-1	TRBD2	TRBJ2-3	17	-	TGTGCCAGCAGTGAATTGGGGACTAGCGGTGTCACAGATACGCAGTATTTT	CASSELGTSGVTDTQYF
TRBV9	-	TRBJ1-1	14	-	TGTGCCAGCAGTAGGACACCCGAGAAGACTGAAGCTTTCTTT	CASSRTPEKTEAFF
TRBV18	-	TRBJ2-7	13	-	TGTGCCAGCTCCGCCCGCGGGGATCACGAGCAGTACTTC	CASSARGDHEQYF
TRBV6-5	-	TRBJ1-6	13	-	TGTGCCAGCAGCGCAGGGATTAATTCACCCCTCCACTTT	CASSAGINSPLHF
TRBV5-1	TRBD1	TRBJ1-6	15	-	TGCGCCAGCAGCTTAGGGACAGGGGGCAATTCACCCCTCCACTTT	CASSLGTGGNSPLHF
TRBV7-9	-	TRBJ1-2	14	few	TGTGCCAGCAGCTTAGGAGAGACAGGAAATGGCTACACCTTC	CASSLGETGNGYTF
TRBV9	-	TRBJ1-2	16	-	TGTGCCAGCAGCGTAGCCACAGGGCTTGTTGACTATGGCTACACCTTC	CASSVATGLVDYGYTF
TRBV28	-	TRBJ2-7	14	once	TGTGCCAGCAGTTTAGGGCTCCGATTGGCCGAGCAGTACTTC	CASSLGLRLAEQYF
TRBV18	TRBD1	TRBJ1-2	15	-	TGTGCCAGCTCACCACAAGCAGGGGGGATCTATGGCTACACCTTC	CASSPQAGGIYGYTF
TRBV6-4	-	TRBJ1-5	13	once	TGTGCCAGCAGTATCCAGCACAATCAGCCCCAGCATTTT	CASSIQHNQPQHF
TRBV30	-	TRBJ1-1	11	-	TGTGCCTGGAGCCCGAACCATGAAGCTTTCTTT	CAWSPNHEAFF
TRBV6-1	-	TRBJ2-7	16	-	TGTGCCAGCAGTGAAGGGGTAGGAGACTTGGCCCGGGAGCAGTACTTC	CASSEGVGDLAREQYF
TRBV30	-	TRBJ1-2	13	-	TGTGCCTGGAGTATAGGACAAGCCGGTAGCTACACCTTC	CAWSIGQAGSYTF
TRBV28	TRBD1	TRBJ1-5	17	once	TGTGCCAGCAGGGCCGGGACAGGGGCCTCGAACGTTCGGCCCCAGCATTTT	CASRAGTGASNVRPQHF